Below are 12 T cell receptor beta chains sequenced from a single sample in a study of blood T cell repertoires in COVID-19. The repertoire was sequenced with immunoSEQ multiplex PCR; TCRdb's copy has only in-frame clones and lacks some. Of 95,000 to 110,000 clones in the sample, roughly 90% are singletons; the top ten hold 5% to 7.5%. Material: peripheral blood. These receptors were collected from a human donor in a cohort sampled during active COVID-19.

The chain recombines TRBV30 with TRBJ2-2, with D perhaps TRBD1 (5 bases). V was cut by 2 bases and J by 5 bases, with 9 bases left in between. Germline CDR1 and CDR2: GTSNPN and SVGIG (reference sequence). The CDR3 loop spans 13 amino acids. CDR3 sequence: CAWSQGWTGELFF. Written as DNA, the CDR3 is TGTGCCTGGAGTCAGGGCTGGACCGGGGAGCTGTTTTTT.

In DNA, the CDR3 is TGTGCCTGGAGTGTCGGGGGGGCTCAGCCCCAGCATTTT. Translated: CAWSVGGAQPQHF. The V call is TRBV30, the J call TRBJ1-5; D is perhaps TRBD1 (6 bases). Germline CDR1 and CDR2: GTSNPN and SVGIG (reference sequence). V was cut by 0 bases and J by 6 bases, with 9 bases left in between. The CDR3 sequence is 13 residues long.

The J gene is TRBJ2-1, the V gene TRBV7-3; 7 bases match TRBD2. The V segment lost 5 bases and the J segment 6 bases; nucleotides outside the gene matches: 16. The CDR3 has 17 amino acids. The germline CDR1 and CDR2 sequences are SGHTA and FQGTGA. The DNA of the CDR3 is TGTGCCAGCAGCCCACTACCGGGACTACTCTTGGGCAATGAGCAGTTCTTC. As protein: CASSPLPGLLLGNEQFF.

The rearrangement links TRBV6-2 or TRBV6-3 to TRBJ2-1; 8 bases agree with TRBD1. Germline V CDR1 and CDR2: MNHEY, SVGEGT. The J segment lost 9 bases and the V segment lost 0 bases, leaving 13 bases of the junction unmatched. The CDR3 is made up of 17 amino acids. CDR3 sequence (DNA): TGTGCCAGCAGTTACTCCAACAGGGGGTTGGGAGTCAGTGAGCAGTTCTTC. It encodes CASSYSNRGLGVSEQFF.

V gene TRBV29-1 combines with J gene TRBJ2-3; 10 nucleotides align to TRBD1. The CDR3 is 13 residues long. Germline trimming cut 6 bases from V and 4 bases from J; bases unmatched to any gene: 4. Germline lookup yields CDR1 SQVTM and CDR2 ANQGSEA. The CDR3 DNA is TGCAGCGTCTCGGGACAGGGGTCAGATACGCAGTATTTT. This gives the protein CSVSGQGSDTQYF.

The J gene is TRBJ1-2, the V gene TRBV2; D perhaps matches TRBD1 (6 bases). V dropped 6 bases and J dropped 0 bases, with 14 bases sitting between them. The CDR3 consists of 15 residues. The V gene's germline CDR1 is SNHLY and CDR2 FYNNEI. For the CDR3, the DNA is TGTGCCAGCAGGCCCGTACAGGGAGCTAACTATGGCTACACCTTC. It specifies CASRPVQGANYGYTF.

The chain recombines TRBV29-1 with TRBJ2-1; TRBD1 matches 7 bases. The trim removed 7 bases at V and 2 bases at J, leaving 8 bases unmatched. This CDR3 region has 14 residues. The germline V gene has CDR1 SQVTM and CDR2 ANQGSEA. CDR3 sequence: CSGKDREPYNEQFF. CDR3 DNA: TGCAGCGGAAAAGACAGGGAACCCTACAATGAGCAGTTCTTC.

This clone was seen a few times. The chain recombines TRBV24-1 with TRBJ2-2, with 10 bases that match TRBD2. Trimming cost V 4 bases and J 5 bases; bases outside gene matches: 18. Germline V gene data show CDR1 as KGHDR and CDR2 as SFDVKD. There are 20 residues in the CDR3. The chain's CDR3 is CATSESLGRSSGRSTGELFF. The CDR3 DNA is TGTGCCACCAGTGAGTCTTTAGGGAGGTCTAGCGGGAGAAGTACCGGGGAGCTGTTTTTT.

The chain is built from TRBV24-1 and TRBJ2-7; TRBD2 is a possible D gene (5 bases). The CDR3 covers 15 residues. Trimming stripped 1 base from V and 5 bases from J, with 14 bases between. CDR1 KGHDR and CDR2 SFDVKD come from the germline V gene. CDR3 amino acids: CATSDFGKGLDEQYF. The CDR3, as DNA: TGTGCCACCAGTGATTTCGGGAAGGGTCTGGACGAGCAGTACTTC.

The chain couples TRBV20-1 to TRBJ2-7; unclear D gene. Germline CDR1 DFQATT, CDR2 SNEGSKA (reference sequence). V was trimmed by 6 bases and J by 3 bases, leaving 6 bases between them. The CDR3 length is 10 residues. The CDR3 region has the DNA TGCAGTGCCTACCTCTACGAGCAGTACTTC. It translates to CSAYLYEQYF.

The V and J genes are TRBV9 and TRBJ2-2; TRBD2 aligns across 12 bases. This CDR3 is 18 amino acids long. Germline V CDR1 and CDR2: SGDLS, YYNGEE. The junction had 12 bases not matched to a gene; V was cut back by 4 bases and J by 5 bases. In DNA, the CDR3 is TGTGCCAGCAGCAGGACTAGCGGGGTCAAGAGGGGGACCGGGGAGCTGTTTTTT. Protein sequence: CASSRTSGVKRGTGELFF.

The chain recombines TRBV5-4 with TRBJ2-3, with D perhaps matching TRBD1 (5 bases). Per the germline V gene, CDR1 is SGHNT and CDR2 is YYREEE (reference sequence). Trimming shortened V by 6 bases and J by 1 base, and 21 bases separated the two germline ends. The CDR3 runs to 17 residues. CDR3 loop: CASTPQHSGPGTDTQYF. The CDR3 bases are TGTGCCAGCACCCCGCAACACTCAGGGCCTGGCACAGATACGCAGTATTTT.